This TCR beta chain was observed in a study of technical replicates of blood from a few donors. The protocol was immunoSEQ multiplex PCR, while the TCRdb copy is restricted to in-frame clones and leaves out a portion. The table records approximately 68,000 clones, 95% to 97% of them present only once. What was sequenced was T cells isolated from PBMCs. The clonotype comes from a human donor in good health.

CDR3 bases: TGTGCCAGATCGACAGAGAACCAAGAGACCCAGTACTTC. Protein product: CARSTENQETQYF. The J gene is TRBJ2-5, the V gene TRBV2; tentatively, D is TRBD1 (5 bases). Trimming stripped 9 bases from V and 0 bases from J, with 11 bases between. Germline values: CDR1 SNHLY, CDR2 FYNNEI. CDR3 length: 13 amino acids.